These 11 T cell receptor beta chains originate from one sample sequenced in a study of CD8 T cells in Susac syndrome. Reverse transcription of 0.5 to 1 ug RNA was performed with random hexamers. TCRdb reanalysed the immunoSEQ multiplex PCR reads using MiXCR and keeps one entry per CDR3 protein. The sample lists nearly 70,000 distinct CDR3 sequences; approximately 95% were seen once. Sequencing was carried out using CD8+ T cells from PBMCs. The receptors originated from a human donor in good health.

This clonotype occurred once. The V and J genes are TRBV6-5 and TRBJ1-1; possibly TRBD1 for D (6 bases). Trimming removed 7 bases at V and 3 bases at J, with 15 bases between. The length of the CDR3 is 14 residues. The V gene's germline CDR1 is MNHEY and CDR2 SVGAGI. CDR3 in amino acids: CASTRGEGDTEAFF. Written as DNA, the CDR3 is TGTGCCAGCACGCGGGGGGAGGGGGACACTGAAGCTTTCTTT.

V is TRBV27 and J is TRBJ1-5; D might be TRBD1 (5 bases). From germline, CDR1 is MNHEY and CDR2 SMNVEV (reference sequence). V lost 0 bases to trimming and J lost 6 bases, with 15 bases between them. This CDR3 is built from 16 residues. The CDR3 loop is CASSLSQGEVFQPQHF. As DNA, the CDR3 is TGTGCCAGCAGTTTATCCCAGGGAGAAGTATTTCAGCCCCAGCATTTT.

The gene calls are TRBV4-1 and TRBJ1-1; TRBD1 agrees at 9 bases. V shed 3 bases, J shed 1 base, and the junction held 3 bases outside the gene matches. Per the germline V gene, CDR1 is MGHRA and CDR2 is YSYEKL. This CDR3 comprises 15 residues. The CDR3 loop is CASSHPGQGNTEAFF. CDR3 sequence (DNA): TGCGCCAGCAGCCACCCGGGACAGGGGAACACTGAAGCTTTCTTT.

V and J are TRBV7-9 and TRBJ2-2; 11 bases are a match to TRBD1. Germline assignment: CDR1 SEHNR and CDR2 FQNEAQ (reference sequence). This CDR3 comprises 15 residues. The trim removed 5 bases at V and 7 bases at J, leaving 6 bases unmatched. As DNA, the CDR3 is TGTGCCAGCAGCGCGGGACAGGGGGATGTCGGGGAGCTGTTTTTT. Protein: CASSAGQGDVGELFF.

Written as DNA, the CDR3 is TGTGCCACCAGCAGAGAGACAGGATTCTACGAGCAGTACTTC. Protein product: CATSRETGFYEQYF. The chain combines TRBV15 with TRBJ2-7, with D possibly matching TRBD1 (6 bases). Trimming took off 0 bases at V and 3 bases at J, with 9 bases between the two ends. The CDR3 totals 14 residues. CDR1 LNHNV and CDR2 YYDKDF come from the germline V gene (reference sequence).

J is TRBJ1-1 and V is TRBV7-9; no clear D gene. The germline V gene encodes CDR1 SEHNR and CDR2 FQNEAQ (reference sequence). Trimming stripped 5 bases from V and 6 bases from J, with 10 bases between. The CDR3 extends over 12 amino acids. CDR3 sequence (DNA): TGTGCCAGCAGCCTTGACACCGCTGAAGCTTTCTTT. It yields the protein CASSLDTAEAFF.

V usage is TRBV19 and J usage is TRBJ2-3, with D uncertain. This CDR3 has 12 residues. V shed 5 bases and J shed 6 bases, with 9 bases lying between them. Germline V gives CDR1 LNHDA, CDR2 SQIVND (reference sequence). The CDR3 region is CASSFSTDTQYF. CDR3 DNA sequence: TGTGCCAGTAGTTTCTCGACGGATACGCAGTATTTT. The complete variable domain, with remaining parts taken from reference TRBV19 and TRBJ2-3, reads DGGITQSPKYLFRKEGQNVTLSCEQNLNHDAMYWYRQDPGQGLRLIYYSQIVNDFQKGDIAEGYSVSREKKESFPLTVTSAQKNPTAFYLCASSFSTDTQYFGPGTRLTVL.

This sequence joins TRBV7-9 and TRBJ2-5, with 11 bases aligning to TRBD2. This CDR3 has 16 residues. The V and J ends lost 2 bases and 4 bases, in that order; junction bases with no gene match: 6. Germline CDR1 SEHNR, CDR2 FQNEAQ (reference sequence). The CDR3 coding sequence is TGTGCCAGCAGCTTACTCCAAACTAGCGGGGGAGAGACCCAGTACTTC. This sequence encodes CASSLLQTSGGETQYF.

The chain is built from TRBV12-3 or TRBV12-4 and TRBJ2-7; 8 bases are shared with TRBD1. The V segment lost 5 bases and the J segment 2 bases; nucleotides outside the gene matches: 2. This CDR3 is 13 amino acids long. The CDR3 DNA follows: TGTGCCAGCAGTCGGGGACAGGCCTACGAGCAGTACTTC. Translation gives CASSRGQAYEQYF.

The chain employs TRBV6-1 and TRBJ2-7; TRBD1 matches 9 bases. The CDR3 has 13 amino acids. Germline assignment: CDR1 MNHNS and CDR2 SASEGT. V trimming: 8 bases; J trimming: 5 bases; junction bases outside the gene matches: 7. The CDR3 is CASHRGPLDEQYV. The CDR3 DNA reads as TGTGCCAGCCACAGGGGGCCTCTCGACGAGCAGTACGTC.

The CDR3 coding sequence is TGTGCCAGCAGCTCATGGACAGGGAGCTCCTACGAGCAGTACTTC. Protein sequence: CASSSWTGSSYEQYF. V is TRBV7-8 and J is TRBJ2-7; 8 nucleotides agree with TRBD1. With 4 bases clipped from V and 0 bases from J, the junction kept 5 bases outside the gene matches. Germline V gene data show CDR1 as SGHVS and CDR2 as FQNEAQ. The CDR3 runs to 15 residues.